Following are 12 T cell receptor beta chains from one sample sequenced in a study of blood T cell repertoires in COVID-19. Using immunoSEQ multiplex PCR, the repertoire was profiled, and TCRdb retains in-frame clones only, with some absent. The sample holds 150,000 or so clones, roughly 85% seen once. The sequenced sample was PBMCs or T cells enriched from blood (not recorded which). The source is a man aged 60 to 75 who had recovered from COVID-19.

CDR3 nucleotide sequence: TGTGCCAGCAGTGAAGACATGACTAACTATGGCTACACCTTC. Protein sequence: CASSEDMTNYGYTF. This chain uses TRBV6-1 with TRBJ1-2; no clear D gene. V lost 1 base and J lost 0, with 6 bases in between. Germline CDR1 and CDR2: MNHNS and SASEGT. The CDR3 extends over 14 amino acids.

This chain connects TRBV10-3 to TRBJ2-1, with D tentatively TRBD1 (5 bases). With 0 bases removed from V and 0 bases from J, the gap between germline ends came to 12 bases. CDR1 is ENHRY and CDR2 is SYGVKD in the germline V gene. The CDR3 contains 17 residues. The CDR3 sequence is CAISESSGASSYNEQFF. CDR3 nucleotides: TGTGCCATCAGTGAGTCGAGTGGGGCGAGCTCCTACAATGAGCAGTTCTTC.

This chain joins TRBV27 and TRBJ1-2, with D perhaps matching TRBD1 (6 bases). The CDR3 sequence is 14 residues long. Germline values: CDR1 MNHEY, CDR2 SMNVEV (reference sequence). Trimming cost V 6 bases and J 3 bases, with 14 bases left between them. The CDR3 coding sequence is TGTGCCAGCAGGGCCCAAGGGGGATACTATGGCTACACCTTC. Residues: CASRAQGGYYGYTF.

The chain joins TRBV5-4 to TRBJ1-2, with unresolved D. V gave up 4 bases and J gave up 2 bases, with 12 bases separating them. This CDR3 is 14 amino acids long. Germline-derived CDR1 and CDR2 are SGHNT and YYREEE (reference sequence). The CDR3 reads CASSLGRDNYGYTF. DNA for the CDR3: TGTGCCAGCAGCCTCGGGAGAGACAACTATGGCTACACCTTC.

This clone appeared a single time. The chain couples TRBV5-1 to TRBJ1-1; the match to TRBD1 covers 8 bases. CDR3 length: 15 amino acids. V was clipped by 1 base and J by 8 bases; unmatched bases: 10. In germline, CDR1 is SGHRS, CDR2 YFSETQ. CDR3: CASSLKSQGAGEAFF. CDR3 DNA sequence: TGCGCCAGCAGCTTGAAATCGCAGGGGGCAGGAGAAGCTTTCTTT.

The genes are TRBV3-1 (or the pseudogene TRBV3-2) and TRBJ2-3; TRBD2 aligns across 11 bases. This CDR3 is built from 16 residues. The germline gives CDR1 LGHDT, CDR2 YNNKEL (reference sequence). The trim removed 1 base at V and 3 bases at J, leaving 3 bases unmatched. CDR3 residues: CASSQATSGGTDTQYF. The DNA for the CDR3 is TGTGCCAGCAGCCAAGCAACTAGCGGGGGAACAGATACGCAGTATTTT.

This clone has just one count. The chain recombines TRBV15 with TRBJ2-7; 12 nucleotides align to TRBD1. CDR3 length: 16 amino acids. Germline lookup yields CDR1 LNHNV and CDR2 YYDKDF (reference sequence). The J segment lost 7 bases and the V segment lost 3 bases, leaving 10 bases of the junction unmatched. The DNA of the CDR3 is TGTGCCACCAGCAGCAACCCGGGACAGGGGGCGCGGGAGCAGTACTTC. Protein sequence: CATSSNPGQGAREQYF.

The chain uses TRBV7-9 and TRBJ2-7, with 9 bases aligning to TRBD2. Germline lookup yields CDR1 SEHNR and CDR2 FQNEAQ (reference sequence). V was pared by 2 bases and J by 7 bases, with 12 bases of the junction left unmatched. The CDR3 has 16 residues. The CDR3 region has the DNA TGTGCCAGCAGCTTACCCCGGGCTAGCGGGGTGGAGGAGCAGTACTTC. Amino acid sequence: CASSLPRASGVEEQYF.

The rearrangement uses TRBV5-1 and TRBJ2-3; 9 bases match TRBD2. The V gene's germline CDR1 is SGHRS and CDR2 YFSETQ. The CDR3 runs 16 residues. J was trimmed by 0 bases and V by 4 bases; bases with no gene match: 6. CDR3 amino acids: CASSQTTSGSTDTQYF. CDR3 nucleotides: TGCGCCAGCAGCCAGACGACTAGCGGTAGCACAGATACGCAGTATTTT.

This chain joins TRBV24-1 and TRBJ1-2, with 9 bases matching TRBD1. Unmatched junction bases numbered 4, after V lost 2 bases and J lost 4 bases. This CDR3 has 15 amino acids. Looked up from germline, CDR1 is KGHDR and CDR2 is SFDVKD. CDR3 in amino acids: CATSDSGTGTYGYTF. CDR3 DNA: TGTGCCACCAGTGATTCCGGGACAGGGACCTATGGCTACACCTTC.

The chain uses TRBV7-9 and TRBJ2-7, with 8 nucleotides matching TRBD1. V lost 5 bases, J lost 5 bases, and 14 bases stayed unmatched. CDR1 SEHNR and CDR2 FQNEAQ come from the germline V gene (reference sequence). CDR3 length: 16 residues. The CDR3 nucleotides read TGTGCCAGCAGCCCCCAGATAGACAGGGGCAGCGACGAGCAGTACTTC. Translating gives CASSPQIDRGSDEQYF. Together with reference TRBV7-9 and TRBJ2-7, the CDR3 gives the full variable domain: DTGVSQNPRHKITKRGQNVTFRCDPISEHNRLYWYRQTLGQGPEFLTYFQNEAQLEKSRLLSDRFSAERPKGSFSTLEIQRTEQGDSAMYLCASSPQIDRGSDEQYFGPGTRLTVT.

The CDR3 sequence is CASSLAETATNTEAFF. The DNA for the CDR3 is TGTGCCAGCAGCTTAGCTGAGACAGCTACTAACACTGAAGCTTTCTTT. V is TRBV7-9 and J is TRBJ1-1, with D possibly TRBD1 on 5 matching bases. Germline CDR1 SEHNR, CDR2 FQNEAQ (reference sequence). CDR3 length: 16 residues. V was pared by 0 bases and J by 2 bases, with 13 bases between. The complete variable domain, with remaining parts taken from reference TRBV7-9 and TRBJ1-1, reads DTGVSQNPRHKITKRGQNVTFRCDPISEHNRLYWYRQTLGQGPEFLTYFQNEAQLEKSRLLSDRFSAERPKGSFSTLEIQRTEQGDSAMYLCASSLAETATNTEAFFGQGTRLTVV.